These 10 T cell receptor beta chains were all obtained from the same sample, sequenced in a study of circulating and synovial CD4+ cells in juvenile arthritis. The data were produced by immunoSEQ multiplex PCR, yet TCRdb's version contains in-frame clones alone and is incomplete. The data hold some 15,000 clones, with about 93% observed a single time. Sequencing used CD4+ T cells from blood. All receptors derive from a human donor with juvenile idiopathic arthritis.

The V and J genes are TRBV9 and TRBJ2-5; D not certain. The CDR3 length is 15 residues. CDR1 and CDR2 (germline): SGDLS, YYNGEE. The germline V and J ends were trimmed by 0 bases and 1 base, with 10 bases remaining between them. For the CDR3, the DNA is TGTGCCAGCAGCGTAGCTCCGGGTTTCCAAGAGACCCAGTACTTC. Protein: CASSVAPGFQETQYF.

The V gene is TRBV11-2, the J gene TRBJ2-7; D uncertain. Germline lookup yields CDR1 SGHAT and CDR2 FQNNGV. V was trimmed by 1 base and J by 10 bases, leaving 11 bases between them. The CDR3 sequence is 12 residues long. CDR3 bases: TGTGCCAGCAGCTTAGCCGTGCAGGTACAGTACTTC. Encoded protein: CASSLAVQVQYF.

This sequence joins TRBV7-6 and TRBJ2-2; 10 nucleotides match TRBD1. V shed 5 bases and J 7 bases; nucleotides not matched to a gene: 10. Germline V gene lookup returns CDR1 SGHVS and CDR2 FNYEAQ. CDR3 length: 16 amino acids. In DNA, the CDR3 is TGTGCCAGCAGCCCAGCCGGGACAGGGGCGGTCGGGGAGCTGTTTTTT. Protein product: CASSPAGTGAVGELFF. Variable domain in full (rest from reference TRBV7-6 and TRBJ2-2): GAGVSQSPRYKVTKRGQDVALRCDPISGHVSLYWYRQALGQGPEFLTYFNYEAQQDKSGLPNDRFSAERPEGSISTLTIQRTEQRDSAMYRCASSPAGTGAVGELFFGEGSRLTVL.

The sample holds one count of this clone. The rearrangement links TRBV28 to TRBJ1-1; D is perhaps TRBD1 (5 bases). Germline loops: CDR1 MDHEN, CDR2 SYDVKM. Trimming cost V 3 bases and J 10 bases, with 9 bases left between them. The CDR3 has 11 amino acids. CDR3 sequence (DNA): TGTGCCAGCAGTTTTGGGGCCCCAGCTTTCTTT. Translating it yields CASSFGAPAFF.

This chain joins TRBV11-2 and TRBJ2-4; 7 bases are a match to TRBD1. The CDR3 totals 14 residues. Trimming removed 5 bases from V and 6 bases from J; junction bases left unmatched: 7. CDR1 and CDR2 from the germline V gene are SGHAT and FQNNGV. CDR3 amino acids: CASSPPAGGNIQYF. DNA of the CDR3: TGTGCCAGCAGCCCCCCGGCAGGGGGAAACATTCAGTACTTC.

The CDR3 DNA follows: TGCGCCAGCAGCTTGGCCCCCCAGGGAGGCCAAGAGACCCAGTACTTC. This gives the protein CASSLAPQGGQETQYF. The V call is TRBV5-1, the J call TRBJ2-5; weak D call: TRBD2 (6 bases). V gave up 0 bases and J gave up 1 base, with 13 bases separating them. Germline V gene lookup returns CDR1 SGHRS and CDR2 YFSETQ. CDR3 length: 16 amino acids.

The rearrangement uses TRBV4-3 and TRBJ1-2; perhaps TRBD1 as D (5 bases). This CDR3 comprises 19 residues. Germline CDR1 LGHNA, CDR2 YSLEER. The germline V and J ends were trimmed by 0 bases and 5 bases, with 25 bases remaining between them. CDR3 sequence: CASSQDPPGSGVSVYGYTF. The CDR3 nucleotides read TGCGCCAGCAGCCAAGACCCCCCAGGGTCGGGGGTCTCGGTATATGGCTACACCTTC.

The chain has TRBV19 and TRBJ2-7, with 8 bases fitting TRBD1. V shed 3 bases and J 0 bases; nucleotides not matched to a gene: 4. This CDR3 contains 15 residues. Germline CDR1 is LNHDA and CDR2 is SQIVND (reference sequence). The CDR3 region is CASSISGQASYEQYF. CDR3 sequence (DNA): TGTGCCAGTAGTATCTCGGGACAGGCCTCCTACGAGCAGTACTTC.

The V and J genes are TRBV7-8 and TRBJ2-1, with 8 bases fitting TRBD2. Germline lookup yields CDR1 SGHVS and CDR2 FQNEAQ. CDR3 length: 15 amino acids. V lost 6 bases to trimming and J lost 3 bases; unmatched junction nucleotides: 7. CDR3 residues: CASRSSGGFYNEQFF. CDR3 bases: TGTGCCAGCAGATCGAGCGGGGGCTTCTACAATGAGCAGTTCTTC.

CDR3 DNA: TGTGCCAGTAGTTCCACAGGCGGGAGGACTGAAGCTTTCTTT. It is translated as CASSSTGGRTEAFF. The chain uses TRBV19 and TRBJ1-1, with D tentatively TRBD1 (5 bases). The CDR3 is 14 residues long. V lost 5 bases and J 5 bases, leaving 15 bases between the germline ends. Germline V gene data show CDR1 as LNHDA and CDR2 as SQIVND (reference sequence). Full variable domain (remainder filled in from reference TRBV19 and TRBJ1-1): DGGITQSPKYLFRKEGQNVTLSCEQNLNHDAMYWYRQDPGQGLRLIYYSQIVNDFQKGDIAEGYSVSREKKESFPLTVTSAQKNPTAFYLCASSSTGGRTEAFFGQGTRLTVV.